This T cell receptor (beta chain) was captured by sequencing in a study of CD8+ T cells in alopecia areata. This clone was detected a few times. What it recognizes is unknown. The study, taken as a whole, reports: Shared TCR sequences were less clear between patients than in mice, possibly partly from HLA diversity.

Regarding treatment: oral pan-JAK inhibitor, 5-10 mg twice daily. Following extraction, RNA underwent reverse transcription to cDNA, which served as the sequencing template. Clones were sequenced by immunoSEQ multiplex PCR, and TCRdb holds only the in-frame ones, with some missing. The table shows some 120,000 clones, with under 65% occurring only once. Material: CD4+ T cells sorted from blood, obtained at week 4, from a patient treated with tofacitinib. The clonotype comes from a human donor with alopecia areata.

CDR3 amino acids: CASSMRINQPQHF. DNA of the CDR3: TGTGCCAGTAGTATGCGGATCAATCAGCCCCAGCATTTT. This chain joins TRBV19 and TRBJ1-5, with D hard to call. The CDR3 sequence is 13 residues long. Trimming left V 3 bases short and J 3 bases short, with 6 bases between. Germline CDR1 LNHDA, CDR2 SQIVND (reference sequence).